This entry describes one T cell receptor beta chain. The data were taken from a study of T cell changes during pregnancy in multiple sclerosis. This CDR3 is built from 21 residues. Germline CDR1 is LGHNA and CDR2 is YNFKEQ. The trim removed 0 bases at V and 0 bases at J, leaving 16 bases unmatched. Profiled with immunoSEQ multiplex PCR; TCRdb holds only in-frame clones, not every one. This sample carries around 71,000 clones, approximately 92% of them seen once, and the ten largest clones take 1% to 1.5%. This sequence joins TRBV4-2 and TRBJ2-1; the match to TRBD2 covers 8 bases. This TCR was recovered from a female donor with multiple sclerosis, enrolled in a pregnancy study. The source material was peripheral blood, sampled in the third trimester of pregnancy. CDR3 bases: TGTGCCAGCAGCCAAGAGTTGTTCCTAGCGGGTACTAAAAGCTCCTACAATGAGCAGTTCTTC. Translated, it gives CASSQELFLAGTKSSYNEQFF.